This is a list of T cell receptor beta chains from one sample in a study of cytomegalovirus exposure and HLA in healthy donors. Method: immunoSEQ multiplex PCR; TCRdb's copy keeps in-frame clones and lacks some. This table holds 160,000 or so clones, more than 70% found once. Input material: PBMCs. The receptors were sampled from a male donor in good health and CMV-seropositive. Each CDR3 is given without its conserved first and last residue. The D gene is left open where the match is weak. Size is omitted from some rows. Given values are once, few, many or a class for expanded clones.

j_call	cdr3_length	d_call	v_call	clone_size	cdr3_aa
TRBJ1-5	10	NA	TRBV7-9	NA	SSSPREQPQH
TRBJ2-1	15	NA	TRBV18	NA	ASSPPTGGMGYNEQF
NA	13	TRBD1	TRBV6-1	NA	ASSEAGTDLYEQY
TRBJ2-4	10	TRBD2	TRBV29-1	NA	SAGGDKNIQY
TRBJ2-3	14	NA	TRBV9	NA	ASSVATRGVTDTQY
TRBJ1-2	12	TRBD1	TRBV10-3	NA	AIKGAGENYGYT
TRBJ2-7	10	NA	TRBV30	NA	AWSVRGAEQY
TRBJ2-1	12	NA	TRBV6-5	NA	ASSEVGTNNEQF
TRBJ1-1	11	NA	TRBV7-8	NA	ASRGLLGTEAF
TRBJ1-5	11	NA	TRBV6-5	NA	ASSWRSNQPQH
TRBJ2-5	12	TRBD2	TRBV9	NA	ASSPRTRGETQY
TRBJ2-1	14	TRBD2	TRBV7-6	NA	ASSLRTSGRYNEQF
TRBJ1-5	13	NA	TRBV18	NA	ASSNRGLSNQPQH
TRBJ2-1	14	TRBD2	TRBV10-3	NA	AISERASGSNNEQF
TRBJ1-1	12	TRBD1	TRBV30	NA	AWSLMTGTTEAF
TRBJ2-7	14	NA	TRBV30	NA	AWSARWRGISYEQY
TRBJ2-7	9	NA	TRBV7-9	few	SSSREYEQY
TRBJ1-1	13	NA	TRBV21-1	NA	ASSPWDRSNTEAF
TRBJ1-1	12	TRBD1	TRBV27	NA	ASSDRGLGTEAF
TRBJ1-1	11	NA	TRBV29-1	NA	SADKGVNTEAF
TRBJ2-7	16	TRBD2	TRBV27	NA	ASSLRLAGGARSYEQY
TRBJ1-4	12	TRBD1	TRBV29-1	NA	SVRQGSTNEKLF
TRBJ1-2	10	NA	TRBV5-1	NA	ASSFDQDGYT
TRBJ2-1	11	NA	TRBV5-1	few	ASRLEAGSRQF
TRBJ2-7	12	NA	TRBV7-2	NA	ASSLVGLAAEQY
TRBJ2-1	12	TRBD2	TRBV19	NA	ASSSGAQAGEQF
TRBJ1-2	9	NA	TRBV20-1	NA	SAPEEYGYT
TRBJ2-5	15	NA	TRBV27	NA	ASSPSRIAAGQETQY
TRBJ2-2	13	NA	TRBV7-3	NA	ASSPRGSGTGELF
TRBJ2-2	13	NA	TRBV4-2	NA	ASSQGEGEAGELF
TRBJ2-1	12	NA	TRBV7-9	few	SSSLYGKGNEQF
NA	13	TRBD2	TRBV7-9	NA	ASMETSGRTYEQY
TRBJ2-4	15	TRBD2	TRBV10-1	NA	ASSESQGTSTKNIQY
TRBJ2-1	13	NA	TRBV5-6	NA	ASSLASGSYNEQF
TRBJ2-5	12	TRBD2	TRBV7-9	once	ASSLAGVQETQY
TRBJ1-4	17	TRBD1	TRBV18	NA	ASSPSGWTGDATNEKLF
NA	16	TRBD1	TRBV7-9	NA	ASSSARGIDRGIHEQY
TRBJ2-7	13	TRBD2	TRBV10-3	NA	ASQGTSGASYEQY
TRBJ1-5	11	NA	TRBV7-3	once	ASSSENGQPQH
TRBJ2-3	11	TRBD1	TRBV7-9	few	ASSDRGADTQY
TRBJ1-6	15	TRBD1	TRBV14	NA	ASSQAAFGQGGSPLH
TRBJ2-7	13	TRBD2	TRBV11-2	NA	ASIHPVGGRSEQY
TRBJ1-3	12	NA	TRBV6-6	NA	ASRGGSSGNTIY
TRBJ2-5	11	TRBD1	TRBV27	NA	ASSPQGAGEQY
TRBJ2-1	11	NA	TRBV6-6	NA	ASSSSSWDEQF
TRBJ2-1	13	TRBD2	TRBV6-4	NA	ASSVSGVSYNEQF
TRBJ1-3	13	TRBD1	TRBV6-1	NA	ASIRDRGTGNTIY
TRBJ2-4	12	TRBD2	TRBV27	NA	ASSFGGGKNIQY
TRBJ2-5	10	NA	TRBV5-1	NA	ASSSGQETQY
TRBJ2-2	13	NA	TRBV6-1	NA	ASSQGLVNTGELF
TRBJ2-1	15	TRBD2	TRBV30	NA	AWSPKAILAGAAEQF
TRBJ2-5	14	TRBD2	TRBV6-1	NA	ASSVWREGRGETQY
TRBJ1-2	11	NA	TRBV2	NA	ASSELQGTGYT
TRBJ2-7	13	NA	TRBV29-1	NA	SVDISGVASYEQY
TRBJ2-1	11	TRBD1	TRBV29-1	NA	SVEEGQGPEQF
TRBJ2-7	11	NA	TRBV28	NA	ASNMGPPYEQY
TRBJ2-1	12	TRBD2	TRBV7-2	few	ASNGTSGYNEQF
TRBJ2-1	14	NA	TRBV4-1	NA	ASRAIGRLTYNEQF
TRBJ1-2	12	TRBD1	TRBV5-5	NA	ASLLDRDKDGYT
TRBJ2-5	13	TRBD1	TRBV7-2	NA	ATYRDRGRSETQY